This T cell receptor (beta chain) originates from a study of shared clonotypes between healthy human individuals. Study-wide results and limits: Relative to memory subsets, naive subsets generally showed larger estimated richness.

CDR1 and CDR2 (germline): MDHEN, SYDVKM. With 4 bases removed from V and 3 bases from J, the gap between germline ends came to 10 bases. The CDR3 consists of 13 residues. Each sorted subset replicate got 200 ng genomic DNA, roughly 30,000 genomes. Sequencing used immunoSEQ multiplex PCR; TCRdb keeps in-frame clones, though not all of them. The repertoire includes about 2.4 million clones, approximately 93% of them detected once, and 0.36% sits in the top ten. Details on this clone: The antigen remains undetermined.

The chain employs TRBV28 and TRBJ2-7, with D unclear. The clonotype comes from a man aged 18 to 29 in good health. Some clones in this sample may be carry-over from other donors' samples. The source material was naive CD4+ T cells from PBMCs. As for subset: CD45RA+ positively selected. CDR3: CASSSPTVYEQYF. As DNA, the CDR3 is TGTGCCAGCAGTTCCCCAACAGTCTACGAGCAGTACTTC.